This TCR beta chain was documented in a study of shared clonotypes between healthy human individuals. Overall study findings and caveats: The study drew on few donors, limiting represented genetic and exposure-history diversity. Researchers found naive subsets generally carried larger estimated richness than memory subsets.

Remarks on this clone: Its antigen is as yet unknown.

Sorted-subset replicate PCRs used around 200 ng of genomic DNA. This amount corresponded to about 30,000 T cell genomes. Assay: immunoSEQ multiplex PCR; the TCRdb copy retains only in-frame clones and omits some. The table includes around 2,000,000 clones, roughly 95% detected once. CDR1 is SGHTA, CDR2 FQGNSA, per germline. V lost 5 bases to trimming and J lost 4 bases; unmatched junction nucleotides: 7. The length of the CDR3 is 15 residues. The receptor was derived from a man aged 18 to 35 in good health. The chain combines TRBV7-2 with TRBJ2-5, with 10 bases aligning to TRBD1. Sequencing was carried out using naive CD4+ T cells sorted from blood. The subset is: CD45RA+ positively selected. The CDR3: CASSPGDRGRETQYF. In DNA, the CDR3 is TGTGCCAGCAGCCCTGGGGACAGGGGACGAGAGACCCAGTACTTC. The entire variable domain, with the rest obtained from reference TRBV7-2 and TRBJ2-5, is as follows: GAGVSQSPSNKVTEKGKDVELRCDPISGHTALYWYRQSLGQGLEFLIYFQGNSAPDKSGLPSDRFSAERTGGSVSTLTIQRTQQEDSAVYLCASSPGDRGRETQYFGPGTRLLVL.